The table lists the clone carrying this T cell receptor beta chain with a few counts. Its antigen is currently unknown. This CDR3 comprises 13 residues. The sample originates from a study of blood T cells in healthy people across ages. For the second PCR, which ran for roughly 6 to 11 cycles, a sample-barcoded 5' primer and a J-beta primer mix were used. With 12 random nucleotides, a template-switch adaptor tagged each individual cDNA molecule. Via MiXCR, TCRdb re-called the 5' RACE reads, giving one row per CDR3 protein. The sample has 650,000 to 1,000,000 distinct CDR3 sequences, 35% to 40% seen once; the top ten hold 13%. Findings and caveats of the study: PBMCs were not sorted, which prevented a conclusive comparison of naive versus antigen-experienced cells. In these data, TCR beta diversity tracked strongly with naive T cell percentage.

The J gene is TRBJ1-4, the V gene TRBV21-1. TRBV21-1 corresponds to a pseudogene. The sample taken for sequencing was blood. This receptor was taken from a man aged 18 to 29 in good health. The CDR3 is CASSKATVEKLFF. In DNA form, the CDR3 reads TGTGCCAGCAGCAAAGCGACGGTTGAAAAACTGTTTTTT.